The present TCR beta chain was sequenced within a study of control samples from healthy donors and cancer patients. TCRdb's table, derived via immunoSEQ multiplex PCR, lists solely in-frame clones and lacks some. Among about 130,000 clones listed, 90% were seen once. The V gene's germline CDR1 is SGHDT and CDR2 YYEEEE. This CDR3 region has 15 residues. V trimming: 2 bases; J trimming: 7 bases; junction bases outside the gene matches: 6. Sequencing used blood. V is TRBV5-6 and J is TRBJ2-2, with 9 bases aligning to TRBD1. This clonotype originated in a man aged 35-49 years in good health. The DNA for the CDR3 is TGTGCCAGCAGCTTCCGGGACAGGGAACTCGGGGAGCTGTTTTTT. Translating it yields CASSFRDRELGELFF.